Following are 31 T cell receptor beta chains from one sample sequenced in a study of regulatory T cells in long-lasting Graves disease. Arm-PCR of CDR3 regions and iRepertoire HTBI primers were the basis on which TCR beta libraries were built. TCRdb itself ran the multiplex PCR reads through MiXCR, one entry per CDR3 protein. In the table there are 200,000 to 250,000 distinct CDR3 sequences, roughly a fifth of which are singletons. The time point denotes: newly diagnosed GD, antithyroid drugs for less than 3 months. Scientists built the TCR library using RNA that was extracted from PBMCs. The same data also contributed to another study, on T cells in Graves' hyperthyroidism and ophthalmopathy.

The source was peripheral blood mononuclear cells (PBMCs), collected at new diagnosis, from a patient treated with antithyroid drugs. The receptors were gathered from a woman in her 30s with Graves disease.

This clonotype was counted a few times. The genes are TRBV4-1 and TRBJ1-1; the match to TRBD1 covers 8 bases. Trimming cost V 0 bases and J 0 bases; bases outside gene matches: 6. The germline CDR1 and CDR2 sequences are MGHRA and YSYEKL. CDR3 length: 17 residues. This CDR3 reads CASSQDTGGGLNTEAFF. The CDR3, as DNA: TGCGCCAGCAGCCAAGATACAGGGGGAGGGTTGAACACTGAAGCTTTCTTT.

This clonotype came up many times. This chain joins TRBV2 and TRBJ1-1; D is unclear. The CDR3 totals 12 residues. V lost 0 bases and J 8 bases, leaving 7 bases between the germline ends. Looked up from germline, CDR1 is SNHLY and CDR2 is FYNNEI. CDR3 in DNA: TGTGCCAGCAGTGAAGCGTCCCAGGAAGCTTTCTTT. Residues: CASSEASQEAFF.

This clonotype was seen more than once but under ten times. At one boundary the junction diverges from the germline segment, which might be a read error. The V gene is TRBV30, the J gene TRBJ2-4; D perhaps matches TRBD1 (5 bases). CDR1 is GTSNPN, CDR2 SVGIG, per germline (reference sequence). This CDR3 spans 13 amino acids. The CDR3 is CSWGPGQKNIQYF. The CDR3 DNA sequence: TGTTCCTGGGGTCCAGGACAAAAAAACATTCAGTACTTC.

This clonotype was detected many times. This chain links TRBV4-1 with TRBJ2-7; D is possibly TRBD1 or TRBD2 (5 bases each). V lost 0 bases to trimming and J lost 4 bases, with 16 bases between them. Germline V gene lookup returns CDR1 MGHRA and CDR2 YSYEKL. The CDR3 contains 16 residues. The CDR3 region has the DNA TGCGCCAGCAGCCAAGAAAGATCGGGGCTCGGGTACGAGCAGTACTTC. As protein: CASSQERSGLGYEQYF.

This clonotype was observed at least ten times. The V and J genes are TRBV7-9 and TRBJ2-3; D unclear. V was shortened by 8 bases and J by 0 bases, with 6 bases between the two germline ends. This CDR3 region has 12 residues. Per germline, CDR1 SEHNR and CDR2 FQNEAQ (reference sequence). The CDR3 DNA reads TGTGCCAGCCGATCCAGCACAGATACGCAGTATTTT. This codes for CASRSSTDTQYF.

This clonotype occurred a few times. The rearrangement links TRBV5-1 to TRBJ2-5; 8 bases map to TRBD2. Germline loops: CDR1 SGHRS, CDR2 YFSETQ. V dropped 3 bases and J dropped 4; count of bases not matched to a gene: 5. The CDR3 is 14 residues long. CDR3 DNA: TGCGCCAGCAGCTCGGATGCGGGAGGAGAGACCCAGTACTTC. Amino acids: CASSSDAGGETQYF.

This clonotype was recorded at least ten times. This rearrangement joins TRBV7-2 to TRBJ1-2; the D is unclear. Trimming shortened V by 2 bases and J by 4 bases, and 11 bases separated the two germline ends. The germline V gene encodes CDR1 SGHTA and CDR2 FQGNSA. The CDR3 covers 14 residues. CDR3 DNA: TGTGCCAGCAGCTTATTAATGGGGATCTATGGCTACACCTTC. Translated, it gives CASSLLMGIYGYTF.

This clonotype has at least ten counts. This chain uses TRBV7-2 with TRBJ2-3, with D unresolved. Germline V lookup: CDR1 SGHTA, CDR2 FQGNSA. CDR3 length: 12 residues. Deletions cut 5 bases from V and 5 bases from J, with 8 bases between. CDR3: CASSGYGDTQYF. In nucleotides, the CDR3 is TGTGCCAGCAGCGGTTACGGAGATACGCAGTATTTT. Combining the CDR3 with reference TRBV7-2 and TRBJ2-3 gives the whole variable domain GAGVSQSPSNKVTEKGKDVELRCDPISGHTALYWYRQSLGQGLEFLIYFQGNSAPDKSGLPSDRFSAERTGGSVSTLTIQRTQQEDSAVYLCASSGYGDTQYFGPGTRLTVL.

The sample holds one count of this clonotype. The V call is TRBV11-2, the J call TRBJ1-6; perhaps TRBD1 as D (6 bases). The CDR3 is 15 residues long. Looked up from germline, CDR1 is SGHAT and CDR2 is FQNNGV. V was trimmed by 5 bases and J by 2 bases, leaving 10 bases between them. DNA for the CDR3: TGTGCCAGCAGCGGAGGGGGTACCTATAATTCACCCCTCCACTTT. This encodes CASSGGGTYNSPLHF.

This clonotype was found a few times. V and J are TRBV5-6 and TRBJ2-6; either TRBD1 or TRBD2 may fit D (5 bases each). V gave up 0 bases and J gave up 0 bases, with 10 bases separating them. The CDR3 length is 17 residues. Germline assignment: CDR1 SGHDT and CDR2 YYEEEE. The CDR3 DNA is TGTGCCAGCAGCTTGGTGGGGGTCCCCTCTGGGGCCAACGTCCTGACTTTC. Protein sequence: CASSLVGVPSGANVLTF.

This clonotype was recorded at least ten times. The chain combines TRBV6-1 with TRBJ2-1; 10 nucleotides agree with TRBD2. The germline CDR1 and CDR2 sequences are MNHNS and SASEGT. Trimming cost V 4 bases and J 5 bases; bases outside gene matches: 5. The CDR3 length is 15 residues. CDR3 in amino acids: CASSGAGGPHNEQFF. The CDR3 region has the DNA TGTGCCAGCAGTGGAGCGGGGGGGCCTCACAATGAGCAGTTCTTC.

In its sample, this clonotype was seen many times. This rearrangement joins TRBV2 to TRBJ2-5; TRBD1 matches 7 bases. Per the germline V gene, CDR1 is SNHLY and CDR2 is FYNNEI. V shed 6 bases and J 5 bases; nucleotides not matched to a gene: 9. The CDR3 is made up of 14 amino acids. The CDR3 nucleotides are TGTGCCAGCAGACGGACAGGTCTCAAGGAGACCCAGTACTTC. This encodes CASRRTGLKETQYF.

This clonotype was seen ten or more times. The chain links TRBV12-3 or TRBV12-4 to TRBJ2-2, with D tentatively TRBD1 (6 bases). V lost 5 bases and J lost 7, with 14 bases in between. The CDR3 covers 14 residues. Written as DNA, the CDR3 is TGTGCCAGCAGTCTCTGGACAGTGGGCGGGGAGCTGTTTTTT. Translated, it gives CASSLWTVGGELFF.

This clonotype was counted ten times or more. The J gene is TRBJ2-1, the V gene TRBV9; the D gene is possibly TRBD1 (6 bases). Germline V CDR1 and CDR2: SGDLS, YYNGEE. The CDR3 consists of 16 residues. V was shortened by 0 bases and J by 6 bases, with 16 bases between the two germline ends. The CDR3, as DNA: TGTGCCAGCAGCGTAGAAACAGGGAACCCCCTCAATGAGCAGTTCTTC. Its translation is CASSVETGNPLNEQFF.

V gene TRBV2 combines with J gene TRBJ2-1; TRBD2 aligns across 14 bases. The CDR3 sequence is 15 residues long. Germline CDR1 SNHLY, CDR2 FYNNEI. V lost 4 bases and J lost 8; bases outside the gene matches: 4. The CDR3 DNA follows: TGTGCCAGCAGTGGACTAGCGGGAGGGCCAGATGAGCAGTTCTTC. Its translation is CASSGLAGGPDEQFF.

This clonotype was counted at least ten times. This sequence joins TRBV11-2 and TRBJ1-1, with TRBD1 matching over 10 bases. Germline CDR1 is SGHAT and CDR2 is FQNNGV. The V segment lost 1 base and the J segment 7 bases; nucleotides outside the gene matches: 6. This CDR3 is built from 15 residues. CDR3 sequence: CASSLVGGTGDEAFF. In nucleotides, the CDR3 is TGTGCCAGCAGCTTAGTAGGGGGGACAGGGGATGAAGCTTTCTTT. Looking up the rest from reference TRBV11-2 and TRBJ1-1 gives the full variable domain: EAGVAQSPRYKIIEKRQSVAFWCNPISGHATLYWYQQILGQGPKLLIQFQNNGVVDDSQLPKDRFSAERLKGVDSTLKIQPAKLEDSAVYLCASSLVGGTGDEAFFGQGTRLTVV.

In its sample, this clonotype was seen many times. This chain links TRBV2 with TRBJ1-5; D gene unclear. The CDR3 has 13 amino acids. V dropped 6 bases and J dropped 3 bases, with 9 bases sitting between them. CDR1 SNHLY and CDR2 FYNNEI come from the germline V gene. The CDR3 region has the DNA TGTGCCAGCAGCCGGGAGTCCAATCAGCCCCAGCATTTT. As protein: CASSRESNQPQHF.

This clonotype occurred many times. V gene TRBV5-1 combines with J gene TRBJ1-1, with D possibly TRBD1 on 6 matching bases. In germline, CDR1 is SGHRS, CDR2 YFSETQ. The CDR3 spans 15 residues. The V end lost 4 bases, the J end lost 2 bases, and 15 bases lay between the germline ends. The CDR3 DNA is TGCGCCAGCAGCCTGAGGGGGGAAAGAAACACTGAAGCTTTCTTT. It encodes CASSLRGERNTEAFF.

This clonotype was seen at least ten times. This probably arose from a read error, given a far larger clone one base away. The chain has TRBV7-9 and TRBJ1-1; D is unclear. Germline CDR1 reads SEHNR; CDR2 reads FQNEAQ (reference sequence). This CDR3 has 12 residues. V was clipped by 4 bases and J by 1 base, with 4 bases between them. Here the CDR3 DNA reads TGTGCCAGCAGCTGGGAGAACACTGAAGCTTTCTTT. This codes for CASSWENTEAFF.

This clonotype occurred many times. The rearrangement joins TRBV6-1 to TRBJ2-3; tentatively, D is TRBD2 (7 bases). The V end lost 8 bases, the J end lost 1 base, and 22 bases lay between the germline ends. Germline V gene sequence: CDR1 MNHNS, CDR2 SASEGT. The CDR3 covers 17 residues. DNA of the CDR3: TGTGCCAGCTCCCAACGGGGGGCGGGAGCCCGCACAGATACGCAGTATTTT. Encoded protein: CASSQRGAGARTDTQYF.

There are a few counts of this clonotype. V gene TRBV4-1 combines with J gene TRBJ2-3; possible D gene TRBD2, 6 bases. Germline V lookup: CDR1 MGHRA, CDR2 YSYEKL. Trimming stripped 4 bases from V and 0 bases from J, with 17 bases between. The CDR3 covers 17 residues. This CDR3 reads CASSPKAAAGSTDTQYF. DNA for the CDR3: TGCGCCAGCAGCCCCAAGGCGGCGGCGGGAAGCACAGATACGCAGTATTTT.

The CDR3 region is CASSPRGSGGAYEQYF. CDR3 coding DNA: TGTGCCAGCAGTCCCAGAGGAAGCGGGGGGGCCTACGAGCAGTACTTC. The chain couples TRBV27 to TRBJ2-5; 10 nucleotides agree with TRBD2. The DNA end favors TRBJ2-7, so the J call may be wrong. Per germline, CDR1 MNHEY and CDR2 SMNVEV (reference sequence). The CDR3 runs 16 residues.

The sample holds a few counts of this clonotype. V is TRBV11-2 and J is TRBJ1-2, with TRBD1 matching 7 bases. V lost 5 bases and J lost 5; bases outside the gene matches: 11. The CDR3 sequence is 15 residues long. CDR1 is SGHAT and CDR2 is FQNNGV in the germline V gene. The CDR3 DNA sequence: TGTGCCAGCAGCCCCCAGACAGGGTTCCTTTATGGCTACACCTTC. Its translation: CASSPQTGFLYGYTF.

This clonotype appeared many times. This chain joins TRBV12-5 and TRBJ2-3; no clear D. The CDR3 is made up of 11 amino acids. With 4 bases removed from V and 6 bases from J, the gap between germline ends came to 5 bases. Per the germline V gene, CDR1 is LGHNT and CDR2 is FRNRAP. CDR3 sequence (DNA): TGTGCTAGTGGTTGGGGTGATACGCAGTATTTT. Translated: CASGWGDTQYF.

This clonotype was counted many times. The chain joins TRBV5-6 to TRBJ1-2, with D possibly matching TRBD1 (5 bases). V shed 2 bases and J shed 5 bases, with 19 bases lying between them. The length of the CDR3 is 16 residues. Germline CDR1 is SGHDT and CDR2 is YYEEEE. CDR3 residues: CASSFGQGALEYGYTF. The CDR3 DNA follows: TGTGCCAGCAGCTTTGGTCAAGGGGCGCTAGAATATGGCTACACCTTC.

Only a few counts were recorded for this clonotype. The chain has TRBV20-1 and TRBJ1-5; no reliable D call. Germline-derived CDR1 and CDR2 are DFQATT and SNEGSKA (reference sequence). Trimming removed 5 bases from V and 3 bases from J, with 14 bases in between. The CDR3 loop spans 14 amino acids. In nucleotides, the CDR3 is TGCAGTGCTTTCCGGACTAGGGACAATCAGCCCCAGCATTTT. Translating gives CSAFRTRDNQPQHF.

V and J are TRBV7-3 and TRBJ2-1, with D possibly TRBD2 on 7 matching bases. Germline values: CDR1 SGHTA, CDR2 FQGTGA. Trimming shortened V by 5 bases and J by 6 bases, and 26 bases separated the two germline ends. The CDR3 contains 18 residues. CDR3 protein: CASSPDGSGGGETNEQFF. The CDR3 DNA reads TGTGCCAGCAGCCCCGACGGTTCGGGGGGCGGGGAGACCAATGAGCAGTTCTTC.

This chain uses TRBV6-2 or TRBV6-3 with TRBJ2-1; 10 nucleotides match TRBD2. Germline loops: CDR1 MNHEY, CDR2 SVGEGT. The CDR3 covers 15 residues. V lost 5 bases and J lost 7; bases outside the gene matches: 8. CDR3 nucleotides: TGTGCCAGCAGTGAAATGGGTAGCGGGAGGAATGAGCAGTTCTTC. This translates into CASSEMGSGRNEQFF.

This clonotype was seen many times. The CDR3 here is CACFAGGTIYF. For the CDR3, the DNA is TGTGCCTGTTTCGCAGGGGGCACCATATATTTT. This sequence joins TRBV30 and TRBJ1-3, with TRBD1 matching over 7 bases. Trimming at V came to 6 bases and at J to 9 bases, leaving 5 bases not matched to a gene. CDR3 length: 11 amino acids. Germline-derived CDR1 and CDR2 are GTSNPN and SVGIG (reference sequence).

The chain combines TRBV20-1 with TRBJ2-6; the D is unclear. The CDR3 spans 16 residues. Trimming removed 1 base at V and 1 base at J, with 11 bases between. In germline, CDR1 is DFQATT, CDR2 SNEGSKA (reference sequence). CDR3 amino acids: CSARAGVFSGANVLTF. CDR3 sequence (DNA): TGCAGTGCTAGAGCAGGAGTTTTTTCTGGGGCCAACGTCCTGACTTTC.

The rearrangement uses TRBV19 and TRBJ2-1, with 7 bases fitting TRBD2. This CDR3 contains 15 residues. Trimming removed 3 bases from V and 0 bases from J; junction bases left unmatched: 2. Germline loops: CDR1 LNHDA, CDR2 SQIVND (reference sequence). The CDR3 region is CASSIGGGSYNEQFF. The CDR3 DNA is TGTGCCAGTAGTATTGGGGGGGGCTCCTACAATGAGCAGTTCTTC.